Sequencing of this T cell receptor beta chain was carried out in a study of T cell changes during pregnancy in multiple sclerosis. This table comes from immunoSEQ multiplex PCR, and its TCRdb copy is limited to in-frame clones, with some not included. The sample lists around 44,000 clones, 85% to 95% occurring once. The ends lost 10 bases at V and 8 bases at J; junction bases unmatched: 11. In germline, CDR1 is MNHEY, CDR2 SVGAGI. CDR3 length: 14 amino acids. The receptor was isolated from a female donor with multiple sclerosis, enrolled in a pregnancy study. Specimen: peripheral blood. The genes are TRBV6-5 and TRBJ2-1, with 10 bases aligning to TRBD1. The chain's CDR3 is CAISLGQGWHEQFF. The CDR3 nucleotides read TGTGCCATTTCTTTGGGACAGGGGTGGCATGAGCAGTTCTTC.